One sample yielded the 32 T cell receptor beta chains listed below, sequenced in a study of T cells in Graves' hyperthyroidism and ophthalmopathy. What was amplified from RNA transcripts were TCR beta CDR3 regions. Primed by the HTBI set, a first-round RT-PCR was run on the TCR CDR3. TCRdb re-called the multiplex PCR reads through MiXCR, storing one row per CDR3 protein. The sample carries about 510,000 distinct CDR3 sequences, approximately 14% recorded once. The sample was blood. The receptor source for this set is a woman aged 40 to 55 with Graves' hyperthyroidism.

A few counts support this clonotype. V usage is TRBV5-1 and J usage is TRBJ2-5; D could derive from TRBD1 or TRBD2 (7 bases each). The CDR3 sequence is 14 residues long. Germline loops: CDR1 SGHRS, CDR2 YFSETQ. Trimming removed 4 bases at V and 5 bases at J, with 15 bases between. CDR3 in amino acids: CASSRRGGTETQYF. CDR3 coding DNA: TGCGCCAGCAGCCGCAGGGGGGGTACGGAGACCCAGTACTTC. The entire variable domain, with the rest obtained from reference TRBV5-1 and TRBJ2-5, is as follows: KAGVTQTPRYLIKTRGQQVTLSCSPISGHRSVSWYQQTPGQGLQFLFEYFSETQRNKGNFPGRFSGRQFSNSRSEMNVSTLELGDSALYLCASSRRGGTETQYFGPGTRLLVL.

This clonotype was found many times. The chain uses TRBV10-3 and TRBJ2-2, with 10 nucleotides matching TRBD2. CDR1 is ENHRY and CDR2 is SYGVKD in the germline V gene. The CDR3 is 17 amino acids. V lost 0 bases to trimming and J lost 4 bases; unmatched junction nucleotides: 5. Here the CDR3 reads CAISESGLAGVTGELFF. Written as DNA, the CDR3 is TGTGCCATCAGTGAGTCGGGGCTAGCGGGAGTCACCGGGGAGCTGTTTTTT.

This clonotype was seen ten or more times. This chain joins TRBV11-3 and TRBJ2-2; TRBD2 might be the D (6 bases). The CDR3 totals 18 residues. Looked up from germline, CDR1 is SGHNT and CDR2 is YENEEA. Trimming pared 5 bases from V and 6 bases from J, leaving 25 bases between. The CDR3 DNA sequence: TGTGCCAGCAGCCTCCTCCCGGGGGATTTTCCACGGGCCGGGGAGCTGTTTTTT. It is translated as CASSLLPGDFPRAGELFF.

J is TRBJ1-5 and V is TRBV28; D is perhaps TRBD1 (5 bases). Germline V gene lookup returns CDR1 MDHEN and CDR2 SYDVKM. This CDR3 has 17 amino acids. V was clipped by 6 bases and J by 1 base, with 19 bases between them. Here the CDR3 DNA reads TGTGCCAGCAGCCCCCCGGCCAGGGTCAGGAGCAATCAGCCCCAGCATTTT. This sequence encodes CASSPPARVRSNQPQHF.

The chain links TRBV28 to TRBJ2-1, with D possibly being TRBD1 (10 bases). V was cut by 5 bases and J by 7 bases, with 27 bases left in between. The CDR3 runs to 18 residues. Per the germline V gene, CDR1 is MDHEN and CDR2 is SYDVKM. CDR3 nucleotide sequence: TGTGCCAGCAGTGCGACAGGGGGCGGCGGGAGGGCCTTGAATGAGCAGTTCTTC. As protein: CASSATGGGGRALNEQFF.

The table lists this clonotype with many counts. V gene TRBV30 combines with J gene TRBJ1-5; TRBD1 matches 8 bases. Germline loops: CDR1 GTSNPN, CDR2 SVGIG (reference sequence). J lost 4 bases, V lost 2 bases, and 7 bases had no gene match. This CDR3 is built from 15 residues. CDR3 in amino acids: CAWSFGTGFNQPQHF. The CDR3 DNA reads TGTGCCTGGAGTTTCGGGACAGGTTTTAATCAGCCCCAGCATTTT.

The sample holds many counts of this clonotype. The chain links TRBV29-1 to TRBJ2-1; perhaps TRBD2 as D (5 bases). This CDR3 contains 13 residues. Between the trimmed V and J ends, which lost 5 bases and 0 bases, there was a span of 8 bases. CDR1 is SQVTM and CDR2 is ANQGSEA in the germline V gene. CDR3 nucleotide sequence: TGCAGCGTTACGGGGAGCTCCTACAATGAGCAGTTCTTC. Translation: CSVTGSSYNEQFF.

The chain has TRBV12-5 and TRBJ2-7; TRBD2 matches 8 bases. V trimming: 9 bases; J trimming: 2 bases; junction bases outside the gene matches: 9. Germline values: CDR1 LGHNT, CDR2 FRNRAP. CDR3 length: 14 amino acids. The CDR3 DNA reads as TGTGCTAGCGTAGCGGGAACCTTCCCCTACGAGCAGTACTTC. Its protein product is CASVAGTFPYEQYF. Together with reference TRBV12-5 and TRBJ2-7, the CDR3 gives the full variable domain: DARVTQTPRHKVTEMGQEVTMRCQPILGHNTVFWYRQTMMQGLELLAYFRNRAPLDDSGMPKDRFSAEMPDATLATLKIQPSEPRDSAVYFCASVAGTFPYEQYFGPGTRLTVT.

This clonotype was seen a handful of times. The V and J genes are TRBV7-9 and TRBJ2-7; D not certain. CDR3 size: 15 residues. The ends were cut back, 3 bases at V and 0 bases at J, with 12 bases in the middle. CDR1 is SEHNR, CDR2 FQNEAQ, per germline (reference sequence). Here the CDR3 DNA reads TGTGCCAGCAGCTTGGGCTTCTCGAGCTCCTACGAGCAGTACTTC. Its protein is CASSLGFSSSYEQYF.

Regarding this clonotype: Relative to the germline gene, one junction end is altered; a read error may explain this. This chain links TRBV3-1 with TRBJ2-1; D perhaps matches TRBD1 (6 bases). CDR3 length: 11 amino acids. Germline V gives CDR1 LGHDT, CDR2 YNNKEL (reference sequence). In DNA form, the CDR3 reads TGTGCCAGCAGCCACGGACAGTACCAGGTCTTC. This sequence encodes CASSHGQYQVF.

This clonotype came up many times. V gene TRBV12-3 or TRBV12-4 combines with J gene TRBJ1-2; possibly TRBD1 for D (6 bases). V shed 3 bases and J shed 2 bases, with 19 bases lying between them. The length of the CDR3 is 17 residues. The CDR3 here is CASSFSIKGDSNYGYTF. CDR3 sequence (DNA): TGTGCCAGCAGTTTTAGTATTAAGGGGGACTCGAACTATGGCTACACCTTC.

There are many counts of this clonotype. The chain couples TRBV27 to TRBJ2-3, with TRBD2 matching 14 bases. With 6 bases clipped from V and 4 bases from J, the junction kept 9 bases outside the gene matches. The CDR3 sequence is 17 residues long. Germline-derived CDR1 and CDR2 are MNHEY and SMNVEV (reference sequence). The CDR3 region is CASRIMGTSGSADTQYF. The CDR3 DNA is TGTGCCAGCAGAATTATGGGGACTAGCGGGAGTGCAGATACGCAGTATTTT.

The V call is TRBV27, the J call TRBJ2-7; D remains ambiguous. Germline CDR1 and CDR2: MNHEY and SMNVEV (reference sequence). CDR3 length equals 10 residues. Trimming left V 3 bases short and J 6 bases short, with 3 bases between. This CDR3 is CASSFAEQYF. CDR3 bases: TGTGCCAGCAGTTTCGCCGAGCAGTACTTC.

This CDR3 is CASSIQGGPYEQYF. The DNA for the CDR3 is TGTGCCAGTAGTATCCAGGGAGGACCCTACGAGCAGTACTTC. The chain has TRBV19 and TRBJ2-7; D might be TRBD2 (6 bases). Germline CDR1 and CDR2: LNHDA and SQIVND (reference sequence). The germline V and J ends were trimmed by 3 bases and 2 bases, with 11 bases remaining between them. This CDR3 is 14 amino acids long.

This clonotype was picked up many times. The CDR3 reads CASSSSASGAYEQYF. The CDR3 DNA reads as TGTGCCAGCAGCTCTTCGGCTAGCGGGGCCTACGAGCAGTACTTC. V gene TRBV12-3 or TRBV12-4 combines with J gene TRBJ2-7, with 9 bases identical to TRBD2. This CDR3 is 15 amino acids long. Trimming at V came to 6 bases and at J to 2 bases, leaving 8 bases not matched to a gene.

Points on this clonotype: The junction departs from the called germline gene at one end, perhaps through a read error. The V call is TRBV9, the J call TRBJ1-2; D call uncertain. Germline assignment: CDR1 SGDLS and CDR2 YYNGEE. The CDR3 is made up of 13 amino acids. The CDR3 nucleotides are TGTGCCAGCAGCGTGGATCTGTCCTATGGCCACACCTTC. Its protein product is CASSVDLSYGHTF.

This clonotype came up many times. The chain employs TRBV7-2 and TRBJ2-5; 11 nucleotides agree with TRBD2. The junction had 7 bases not matched to a gene; V was cut back by 0 bases and J by 1 base. The germline V gene has CDR1 SGHTA and CDR2 FQGNSA. The CDR3 runs to 18 residues. CDR3 nucleotides: TGTGCCAGCAGCTTAGCGGAACGACTAGCGGGATTCCAAGAGACCCAGTACTTC. Translated: CASSLAERLAGFQETQYF.

The genes are TRBV4-1 and TRBJ1-1; D might be TRBD1 (6 bases). V dropped 4 bases and J dropped 4 bases, with 16 bases sitting between them. The V gene's germline CDR1 is MGHRA and CDR2 YSYEKL. The CDR3 totals 15 residues. The CDR3 protein is CASSLPDRRSTEAFF. The CDR3 DNA is TGCGCCAGCAGCCTACCTGACAGGCGGAGCACTGAAGCTTTCTTT.

This clonotype was detected only a few times. This rearrangement joins TRBV7-9 to TRBJ2-3, with TRBD1 identical over 7 bases. The CDR3 contains 14 residues. Germline CDR1 SEHNR, CDR2 FQNEAQ (reference sequence). The V gene end was trimmed by 4 bases and the J gene end by 2 bases; junction bases not matched to a gene: 3. CDR3 sequence: CASSSTGFTDTQYF. CDR3 coding DNA: TGTGCCAGCAGCTCGACAGGGTTCACAGATACGCAGTATTTT.

The chain links TRBV14 to TRBJ2-7; 9 nucleotides align to TRBD2. In germline, CDR1 is SGHDN, CDR2 FVKESK. Losses at the gene ends were 1 base for V and 5 bases for J; bases not matched to a gene: 6. CDR3 length: 15 residues. CDR3 DNA sequence: TGTGCCAGCAGCCAAGCATTAGCGGGAGCCCACGAGCAGTACTTC. Protein sequence: CASSQALAGAHEQYF. The full variable domain, rest sourced from reference TRBV14 and TRBJ2-7, is EAGVTQFPSHSVIEKGQTVTLRCDPISGHDNLYWYRRVMGKEIKFLLHFVKESKQDESGMPNNRFLAERTGGTYSTLKVQPAELEDSGVYFCASSQALAGAHEQYFGPGTRLTVT.

V usage is TRBV20-1 and J usage is TRBJ2-1; 8 nucleotides align to TRBD2. CDR3 size: 14 residues. V was pared by 6 bases and J by 4 bases, with 8 bases of the junction left unmatched. Germline V CDR1 and CDR2: DFQATT, SNEGSKA (reference sequence). CDR3 sequence reads: CSAYSSGRYNEQFF. DNA of the CDR3: TGCAGTGCATACTCAAGCGGGAGATACAATGAGCAGTTCTTC.

The chain recombines TRBV11-2 with TRBJ2-1; D gene uncertain. The V end was cut by 4 bases, the J end by 1 base, with 11 bases between. Germline values: CDR1 SGHAT, CDR2 FQNNGV. There are 15 residues in the CDR3. CDR3 DNA: TGTGCCAGCAGCTCACCGTCGGGTTCCTACAATGAGCAGTTCTTC. Residues: CASSSPSGSYNEQFF.

This clonotype was observed many times. V usage is TRBV12-3 or TRBV12-4 and J usage is TRBJ1-1; D may be TRBD1 (5 bases). Trimming left V 5 bases short and J 3 bases short, with 25 bases between. The CDR3 loop spans 18 amino acids. CDR3 in amino acids: CASSTRRFGGFGDTEAFF. In nucleotides, the CDR3 is TGTGCCAGCAGTACAAGGAGATTTGGGGGTTTCGGAGACACTGAAGCTTTCTTT.

The gene calls are TRBV3-1 and TRBJ1-2; TRBD1 matches at 7 bases. V was pared by 4 bases and J by 2 bases, with 7 bases of the junction left unmatched. The CDR3 runs 15 residues. CDR1 is LGHDT, CDR2 YNNKEL, per germline (reference sequence). In DNA, the CDR3 is TGTGCCAGCAGCCGACCGGGACAGACAAACTATGGCTACACCTTC. Its protein product is CASSRPGQTNYGYTF.

The rearrangement joins TRBV28 to TRBJ2-3; the match to TRBD2 covers 12 bases. The trim removed 2 bases at V and 4 bases at J, leaving 4 bases unmatched. From germline, CDR1 is MDHEN and CDR2 SYDVKM. The CDR3 has 16 residues. CDR3 in amino acids: CASSLTTSGSSDTQYF. The CDR3, as DNA: TGTGCCAGCAGTTTAACGACTAGCGGGAGTTCAGATACGCAGTATTTT. The full variable domain, rest sourced from reference TRBV28 and TRBJ2-3, is DVKVTQSSRYLVKRTGEKVFLECVQDMDHENMFWYRQDPGLGLRLIYFSYDVKMKEKGDIPEGYSVSREKKERFSLILESASTNQTSMYLCASSLTTSGSSDTQYFGPGTRLTVL.

This clonotype was seen a handful of times. The genes are TRBV27 and TRBJ2-3, with 7 bases that match TRBD1. Germline CDR1 is MNHEY and CDR2 is SMNVEV (reference sequence). CDR3 length: 14 residues. V lost 5 bases and J lost 6; bases outside the gene matches: 8. The CDR3 region is CASSIGTAQDTQYF. CDR3 nucleotide sequence: TGTGCCAGCAGTATCGGGACAGCGCAGGATACGCAGTATTTT.

Worth noting for this clonotype: This may be a read error, as it is one base from a much larger clone. The chain is built from TRBV18 and TRBJ2-2; D gene uncertain. The length of the CDR3 is 13 residues. CDR1 KGHSH and CDR2 LQKENI come from the germline V gene. CDR3 region: CASSPTVTRELFF. The CDR3 nucleotides read TGTGCCAGCTCACCAACAGTCACCCGGGAGCTGTTTTTT.

The V and J genes are TRBV12-3 or TRBV12-4 and TRBJ2-1; 8 positions match TRBD2. Unmatched junction bases numbered 10, after V lost 5 bases and J lost 4 bases. The CDR3 is 16 amino acids. The CDR3 sequence is CASSPPGVAGYNEQFF. The DNA for the CDR3 is TGTGCCAGCAGTCCCCCGGGGGTAGCGGGATACAATGAGCAGTTCTTC.

CDR3 residues: CASSMLQGSGELFF. The CDR3 bases are TGTGCCAGCAGTATGTTACAGGGGTCCGGGGAGCTGTTTTTT. This sequence joins TRBV27 and TRBJ2-2; TRBD1 matches 7 bases. The CDR3 sequence is 14 residues long. The germline V gene has CDR1 MNHEY and CDR2 SMNVEV (reference sequence). V dropped 5 bases and J dropped 6; count of bases not matched to a gene: 6.

The V and J genes are TRBV6-1 and TRBJ2-2; 8 nucleotides align to TRBD1. This CDR3 region has 15 residues. The V gene end was trimmed by 6 bases and the J gene end by 5 bases; junction bases not matched to a gene: 8. Germline V lookup: CDR1 MNHNS, CDR2 SASEGT. The chain's CDR3 is CASRQQGAGTGELFF. The CDR3 DNA sequence: TGTGCCAGCAGACAGCAGGGGGCGGGGACCGGGGAGCTGTTTTTT.

This clonotype showed up many times. The chain couples TRBV28 to TRBJ1-4; TRBD1 is a possible D gene (6 bases). The length of the CDR3 is 15 residues. V was trimmed by 3 bases and J by 5 bases, leaving 13 bases between them. The germline V gene has CDR1 MDHEN and CDR2 SYDVKM. The CDR3 nucleotides are TGTGCCAGCAGTTTTCAGGGGTCAGGGAATGAAAAACTGTTTTTT. This sequence encodes CASSFQGSGNEKLFF.

On this clonotype itself: With a much larger clone just one base away, this may be a read error. This chain joins TRBV2 and TRBJ2-2; 11 bases are shared with TRBD1. Per germline, CDR1 SNHLY and CDR2 FYNNEI. This CDR3 has 15 residues. This CDR3 reads CASTGTGGSTGEPFF. The CDR3, as DNA: TGTGCCAGCACTGGGACAGGGGGAAGCACCGGGGAGCCGTTTTTT.